Listed below are T cell receptor beta chains from one sample, sequenced in a study of PD-1 blockade in mismatch repair-deficient tumors. Produced via immunoSEQ multiplex PCR; TCRdb's table is partial and in-frame only. The data contain around 50,000 clones, 78% of them singletons. Sequenced here: peripheral blood, sampled 4 weeks after starting pembrolizumab. The receptors stem from an adult with mismatch repair-deficient cancer. Both conserved end residues are part of each CDR3. D genes are given only for firm matches.

j_call d_call v_call cdr3_aa
TRBJ1-1 TRBD1 TRBV4-1 CASSQDIRGLEAFF
TRBJ1-5 NA TRBV15 CATSSDRLNQPQHF
TRBJ2-7 TRBD2 TRBV19 CASSISYTSGRHYEQYF
TRBJ1-1 NA TRBV28 CASRVGGGNTEAFF
TRBJ1-2 NA TRBV19 CASNPPGPLGSYTF
TRBJ1-1 NA TRBV2 CASIRALRGEAFF
TRBJ1-4 TRBD1 TRBV11-2 CASSLGPGTGEKLFF
TRBJ1-1 TRBD1 TRBV9 CASSIQTGADTEAFF
TRBJ1-5 TRBD1 TRBV28 CASKSPLDRAGNQPQHF
TRBJ2-7 TRBD1 TRBV11-2 CASSSHGDRPTYEQYF
TRBJ2-1 NA TRBV7-8 CASSSGWGGRNEQFF
TRBJ2-7 NA TRBV27 CASSLGGYEQYF
TRBJ2-5 NA TRBV14 CASSHMETQYF
TRBJ1-2 TRBD1 TRBV29-1 CSVEGLGGGAGGYTF
TRBJ2-2 NA TRBV9 CASSVEVADGYDTGELFF
TRBJ1-2 TRBD1 TRBV4-3 CASSQDTGVRGYTF
TRBJ2-1 NA TRBV6-5 CASSNPSVLGDEQFF
TRBJ1-4 NA TRBV27 CASSFRGGNEKLFF
TRBJ2-5 NA TRBV11-3 CASSSVERRETQYF
TRBJ2-7 NA TRBV18 CASSPSQGIAEEQYF
TRBJ2-1 TRBD2 TRBV9 CASSPRTSGLGEQFF
TRBJ2-3 NA TRBV5-4 CASSLGLDTQYF
TRBJ2-2 TRBD2 TRBV29-1 CSVAGGGGELFF
TRBJ1-2 TRBD1 TRBV29-1 CSVETGENYGYTF
TRBJ1-2 NA TRBV6-6 CASSYEGDGYTF
TRBJ2-1 TRBD2 TRBV7-8 CASSLNIAGYPNEQFF
TRBJ2-3 TRBD2 TRBV5-1 CASHPGLAGGTDTQYF
TRBJ1-3 NA TRBV15 CATSNRDYNSGNTIYF
TRBJ2-3 NA TRBV7-6 CASSLRVSGGGPDTQYF
TRBJ2-1 NA TRBV11-3 CASSLEGVGEQFF